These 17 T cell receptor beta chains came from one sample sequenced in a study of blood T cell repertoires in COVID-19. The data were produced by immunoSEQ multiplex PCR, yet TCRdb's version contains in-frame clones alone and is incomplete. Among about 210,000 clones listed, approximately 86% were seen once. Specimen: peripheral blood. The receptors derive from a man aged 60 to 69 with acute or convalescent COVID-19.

CDR3 in amino acids: CASSQAFPPLHF. For the CDR3, the DNA is TGTGCCAGCAGCCAAGCGTTCCCACCCCTCCACTTT. The rearrangement joins TRBV3-1 (or the pseudogene TRBV3-2) to TRBJ1-6; D ambiguous. From germline, CDR1 is LGHDT and CDR2 YNNKEL (reference sequence). V was clipped by 1 base and J by 11 bases, with 6 bases between them. The CDR3 has 12 amino acids.

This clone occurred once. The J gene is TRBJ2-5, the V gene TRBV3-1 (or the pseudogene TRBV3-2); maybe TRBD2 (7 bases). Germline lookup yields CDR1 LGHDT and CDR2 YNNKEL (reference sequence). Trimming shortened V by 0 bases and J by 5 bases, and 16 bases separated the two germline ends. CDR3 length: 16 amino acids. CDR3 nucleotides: TGTGCCAGCAGCCAAGAAGTGGCGGGGGCCCGGGAGACCCAGTACTTC. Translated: CASSQEVAGARETQYF.

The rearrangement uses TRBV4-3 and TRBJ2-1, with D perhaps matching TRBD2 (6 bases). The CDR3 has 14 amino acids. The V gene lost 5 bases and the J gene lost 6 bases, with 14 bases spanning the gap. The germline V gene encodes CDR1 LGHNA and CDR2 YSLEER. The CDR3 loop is CASSTGGLSNEQFF. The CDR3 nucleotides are TGCGCCAGCAGCACCGGGGGACTGTCCAATGAGCAGTTCTTC.

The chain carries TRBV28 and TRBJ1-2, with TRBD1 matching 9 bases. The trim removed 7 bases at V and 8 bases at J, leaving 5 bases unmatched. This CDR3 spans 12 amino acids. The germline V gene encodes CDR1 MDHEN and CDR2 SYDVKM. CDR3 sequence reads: CASTQGARGYTF. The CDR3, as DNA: TGTGCCAGCACACAGGGGGCGCGAGGCTACACCTTC.

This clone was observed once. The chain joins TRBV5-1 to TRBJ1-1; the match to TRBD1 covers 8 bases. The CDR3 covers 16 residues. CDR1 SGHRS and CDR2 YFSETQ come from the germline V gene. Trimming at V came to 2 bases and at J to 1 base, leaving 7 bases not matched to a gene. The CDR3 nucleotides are TGCGCCAGCAGCTTAACGACAGGGGTGGCGAACACTGAAGCTTTCTTT. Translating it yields CASSLTTGVANTEAFF.

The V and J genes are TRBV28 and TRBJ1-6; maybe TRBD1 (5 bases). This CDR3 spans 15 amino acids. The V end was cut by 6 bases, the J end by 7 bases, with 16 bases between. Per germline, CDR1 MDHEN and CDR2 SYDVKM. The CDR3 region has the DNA TGTGCCAGCAGCTGGGGGGGGTTGGAGAATTCACCCCTCCACTTT. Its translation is CASSWGGLENSPLHF.

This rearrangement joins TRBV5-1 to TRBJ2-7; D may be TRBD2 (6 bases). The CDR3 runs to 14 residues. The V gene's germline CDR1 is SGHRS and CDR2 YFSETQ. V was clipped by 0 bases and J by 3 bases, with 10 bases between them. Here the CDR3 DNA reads TGCGCCAGCAGCTTGGGGTCGGGGGTCTACGAGCAGTACTTC. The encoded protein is CASSLGSGVYEQYF.

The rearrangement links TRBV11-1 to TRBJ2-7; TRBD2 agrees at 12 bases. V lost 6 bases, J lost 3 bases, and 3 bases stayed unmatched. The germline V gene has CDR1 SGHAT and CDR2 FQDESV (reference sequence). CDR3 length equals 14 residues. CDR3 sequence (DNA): TGTGCCAGCAGGAGACTAGCGGGGGTCTACGAGCAGTACTTC. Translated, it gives CASRRLAGVYEQYF.

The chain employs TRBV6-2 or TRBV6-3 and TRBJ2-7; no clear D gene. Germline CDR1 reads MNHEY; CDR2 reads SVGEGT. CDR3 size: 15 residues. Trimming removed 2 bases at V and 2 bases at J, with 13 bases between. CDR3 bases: TGTGCCAGCAGTTACAATCCCCCTGGAGCCTACGAGCAGTACTTC. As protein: CASSYNPPGAYEQYF.

For the CDR3, the DNA is TGCGCCAGCTCGGATTGGGGGAGGGAGCAGTACTTC. Amino acids: CASSDWGREQYF. The rearrangement links TRBV10-2 to TRBJ2-7, with D possibly TRBD2 on 6 matching bases. The V and J ends lost 8 bases and 7 bases respectively, with 15 bases between them. This CDR3 spans 12 amino acids. Per germline, CDR1 WSHSY and CDR2 SAAADI.

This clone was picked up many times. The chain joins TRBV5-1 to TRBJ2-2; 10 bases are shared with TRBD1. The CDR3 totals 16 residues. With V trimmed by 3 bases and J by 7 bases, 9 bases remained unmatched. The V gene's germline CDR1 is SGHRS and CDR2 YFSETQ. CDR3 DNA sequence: TGCGCCAGCAGCTGGATACCAGGACAGGGGGGCGGGGAGCTGTTTTTT. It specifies CASSWIPGQGGGELFF.

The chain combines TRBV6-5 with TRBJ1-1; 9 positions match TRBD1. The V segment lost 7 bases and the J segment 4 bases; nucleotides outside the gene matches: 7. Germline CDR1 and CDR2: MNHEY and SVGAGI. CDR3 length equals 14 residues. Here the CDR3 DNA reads TGTGCCAGCATAAGACAGGGGGAAGGCACTGAAGCTTTCTTT. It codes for CASIRQGEGTEAFF.

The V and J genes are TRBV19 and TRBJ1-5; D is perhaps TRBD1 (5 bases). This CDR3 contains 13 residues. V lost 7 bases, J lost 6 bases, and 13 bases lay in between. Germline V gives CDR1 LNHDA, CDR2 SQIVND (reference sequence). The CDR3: CASTIYGGQPQHF. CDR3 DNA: TGTGCCAGTACCATATACGGGGGTCAGCCCCAGCATTTT.

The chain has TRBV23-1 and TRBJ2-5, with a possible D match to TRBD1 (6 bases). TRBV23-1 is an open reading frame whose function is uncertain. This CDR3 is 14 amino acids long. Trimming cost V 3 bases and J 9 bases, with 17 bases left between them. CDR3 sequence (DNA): TGCGCCAGCAGTCAGATTAGGCAAGGGGGTGCCCAGTACTTC. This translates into CASSQIRQGGAQYF.

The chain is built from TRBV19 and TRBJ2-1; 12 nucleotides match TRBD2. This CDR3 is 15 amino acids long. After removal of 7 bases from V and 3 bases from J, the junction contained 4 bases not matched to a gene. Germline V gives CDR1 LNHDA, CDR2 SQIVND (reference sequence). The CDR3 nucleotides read TGTGCCAGTAACCTGGGACTAGCGGGCTACAATGAGCAGTTCTTC. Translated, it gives CASNLGLAGYNEQFF. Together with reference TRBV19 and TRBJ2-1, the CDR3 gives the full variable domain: DGGITQSPKYLFRKEGQNVTLSCEQNLNHDAMYWYRQDPGQGLRLIYYSQIVNDFQKGDIAEGYSVSREKKESFPLTVTSAQKNPTAFYLCASNLGLAGYNEQFFGPGTRLTVL.

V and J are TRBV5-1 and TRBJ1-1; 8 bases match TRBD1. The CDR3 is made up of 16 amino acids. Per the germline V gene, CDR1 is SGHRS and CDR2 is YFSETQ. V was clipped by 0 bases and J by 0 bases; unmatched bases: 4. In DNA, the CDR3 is TGCGCCAGCAGCTTGGGGCAGGGGGCTATGAACACTGAAGCTTTCTTT. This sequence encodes CASSLGQGAMNTEAFF.

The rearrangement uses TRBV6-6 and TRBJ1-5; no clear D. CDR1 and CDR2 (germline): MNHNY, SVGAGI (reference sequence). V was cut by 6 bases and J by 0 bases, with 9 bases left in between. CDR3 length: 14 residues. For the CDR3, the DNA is TGTGCCAGCAGGCGGGGTGGTAGCAATCAGCCCCAGCATTTT. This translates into CASRRGGSNQPQHF.